This TCR beta chain was recovered during a study of blood T cells in healthy people across ages. In its sample, this clonotype was seen a few times. A junction end diverges from the germline sequence, so it may reflect a read error. This CDR3 comprises 16 residues. The germline V gene encodes CDR1 DFQATT and CDR2 SNEGSKA (reference sequence). Primers used in a second PCR of roughly 6 to 11 cycles were a sample-barcoded 5' primer and a J-beta primer mix. Each CDR3 protein is one row after TCRdb ran MiXCR on the 5' RACE reads. The sample includes roughly 500,000 distinct CDR3 sequences, roughly 28% of them seen just once.

The specimen sequenced was blood. J is TRBJ2-5 and V is TRBV20-1; 10 bases align to TRBD2. The receptor's source is a woman in her 70s in good health. This CDR3 is CSTRPLLAGATETQYF. CDR3 sequence (DNA): TGCAGTACTAGACCCCTTCTAGCGGGGGCGACGGAGACCCAGTACTTC.